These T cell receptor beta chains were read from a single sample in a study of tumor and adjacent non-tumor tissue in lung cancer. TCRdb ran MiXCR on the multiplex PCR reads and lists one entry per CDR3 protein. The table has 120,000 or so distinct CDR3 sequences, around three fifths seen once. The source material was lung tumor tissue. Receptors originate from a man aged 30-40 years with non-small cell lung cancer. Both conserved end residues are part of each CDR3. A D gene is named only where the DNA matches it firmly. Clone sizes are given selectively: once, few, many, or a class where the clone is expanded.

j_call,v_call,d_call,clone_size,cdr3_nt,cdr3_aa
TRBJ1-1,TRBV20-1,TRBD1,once,TGCACTGCTCCTCCCCGGGACAGTAACGCTGAAGCTTTCTTT,CTAPPRDSNAEAFF
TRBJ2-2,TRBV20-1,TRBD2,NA,TGCAGTGCCCGTTGCTGGACTAGCGGGACCGGGGAGCTGTTCTTT,CSARCWTSGTGELFF
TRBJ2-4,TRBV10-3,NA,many,TGTGCCATCAGTGACATTTTAGCCAAAAACATTCAGTACTTC,CAISDILAKNIQYF
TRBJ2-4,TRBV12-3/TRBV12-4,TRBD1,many,TGTGCCAGCAGTCTAGGACAGGGAGGAGACATTCAGTACTTC,CASSLGQGGDIQYF
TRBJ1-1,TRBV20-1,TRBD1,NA,TGCAGTACTAGAGACCCCGGACAGGGAGGGACTGAAGCTTTCTTT,CSTRDPGQGGTEAFF
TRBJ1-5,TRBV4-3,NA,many,TGCGCCAGCAGCCAAGGGAGTTGGGGGCAAAATCAGCCCCAGCATTTT,CASSQGSWGQNQPQHF
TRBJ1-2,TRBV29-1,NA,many,TGCAGCGTTGACGCAGCCCCGAACTATGGCTACACCTTC,CSVDAAPNYGYTF
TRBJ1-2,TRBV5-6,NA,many,TGTGCCAGCAGTTCTACGGACTTCATTGGCTATGGCTACACCTTC,CASSSTDFIGYGYTF
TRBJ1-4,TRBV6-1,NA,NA,TGTGTCAGCACCCGGACAAGAGGTGAAAAACTGTTTTTT,CVSTRTRGEKLFF
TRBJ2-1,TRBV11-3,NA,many,TGTGCCAGCAGCAGCGGACCGATCTCAAGGCCGTTCTTC,CASSSGPISRPFF
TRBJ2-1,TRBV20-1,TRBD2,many,TGCAGTGCTTTACCTCCGGGACTACGAACCTCCTACAATGAGCAGTTCTTC,CSALPPGLRTSYNEQFF
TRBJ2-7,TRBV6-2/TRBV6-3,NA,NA,TGTGCCGGCAGTTACAACCTCGAGCAGTACTTC,CAGSYNLEQYF
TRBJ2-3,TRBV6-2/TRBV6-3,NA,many,TGTGCCAGCAGTTGGGTCAGGGGCACAGATACGCAGTATTTT,CASSWVRGTDTQYF
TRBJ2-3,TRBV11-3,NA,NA,TGTGCCAGCAGCTTAGGATCGGGGCCGTCAACTGATACGCAGTATTTT,CASSLGSGPSTDTQYF
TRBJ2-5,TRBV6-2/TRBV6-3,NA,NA,TGTGCCAGCAGCCGGAGTGGGGAGACCCAGTATTTC,CASSRSGETQYF
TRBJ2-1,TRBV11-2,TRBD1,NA,TGTGCCAGCAGTCGAACACAGGGGAATGGGCAGTTCTTC,CASSRTQGNGQFF
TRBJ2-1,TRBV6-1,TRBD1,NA,TGTGCCAGCAGCGGGTCGGGACAGGGGCGCTCCTACAATGAGCAGTTCTTC,CASSGSGQGRSYNEQFF
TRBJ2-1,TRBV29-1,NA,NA,TGCAGCGTAGTACTGGCCGTGAGACAGTTCTTC,CSVVLAVRQFF
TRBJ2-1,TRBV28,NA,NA,TGTGACAGCAGTTCCCCCATAGCGGAGAAGAGCTCCTACATTGAGCAATTCTTC,CDSSSPIAEKSSYIEQFF
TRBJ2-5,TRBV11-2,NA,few,NA,CASSLLFGGGADTQYF
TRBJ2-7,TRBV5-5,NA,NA,TGTGCCAGCAGCTCCCTTCGGGACAACTCATACGAGCAGTACTTC,CASSSLRDNSYEQYF
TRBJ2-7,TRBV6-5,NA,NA,TGTACTAGCAGTTACGGCAGTAGCTTGAGTTCCTACGAGCAGTACTTC,CTSSYGSSLSSYEQYF
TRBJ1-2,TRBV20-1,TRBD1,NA,TGCAGCACTCCTGGGACAGCTATCTATGGCCACACCTTC,CSTPGTAIYGHTF
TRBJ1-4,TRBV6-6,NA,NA,TGTGCCAGCAGTTACTCAGGAGGAGGGGACAATGAAAAACTGTTTTTT,CASSYSGGGDNEKLFF
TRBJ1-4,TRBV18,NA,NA,TGTGCCAGCTCACCACCTCACGGTACTAATGAAAAACTGTTTTTT,CASSPPHGTNEKLFF